This entry lists 24 T cell receptor beta chains sequenced from one sample in a study of Tregs in tolerant kidney transplant recipients. Some clones are missing from TCRdb's copy, which holds only in-frame ones; the method was immunoSEQ multiplex PCR. The top ten hold 0.34% of the sample, which has 90,000 to 120,000 clones, around 90% seen once. The material was CD4+ T cells from blood, obtained before the transplant. All receptors come from a human donor who received a combined kidney and bone marrow transplant.

This sequence joins TRBV5-5 and TRBJ1-2; a weak D match, TRBD1 (5 bases). V lost 0 bases to trimming and J lost 8 bases, with 11 bases between them. CDR1 SGHKS and CDR2 YYEKEE come from the germline V gene (reference sequence). CDR3 length: 13 residues. CDR3 amino acids: CASSLGDGGGYTF. CDR3 nucleotide sequence: TGTGCCAGCAGCTTGGGCGACGGGGGAGGCTACACCTTC.

In DNA, the CDR3 is TGTGCCCATGGGAGTAGCAATCAGCCCCAGCATTTT. Protein sequence: CAHGSSNQPQHF. The chain is built from TRBV6-5 and TRBJ1-5; D unclear. Between the trimmed V and J ends, which lost 11 bases and 0 bases, there was a span of 8 bases. Germline V gene sequence: CDR1 MNHEY, CDR2 SVGAGI. There are 12 residues in the CDR3.

The genes are TRBV5-1 and TRBJ2-3; the match to TRBD2 covers 13 bases. The CDR3 sequence is 16 residues long. Germline values: CDR1 SGHRS, CDR2 YFSETQ. V dropped 4 bases and J dropped 4; count of bases not matched to a gene: 6. The CDR3 spells CASSPRTSGRSDTQYF. The CDR3 DNA follows: TGCGCCAGCAGCCCCCGGACTAGCGGGAGATCAGATACGCAGTATTTT.

J is TRBJ2-1 and V is TRBV7-2, with TRBD1 as a possible D gene (6 bases). Trimming took off 7 bases at V and 0 bases at J, with 10 bases between the two ends. The length of the CDR3 is 14 residues. CDR1 SGHTA and CDR2 FQGNSA come from the germline V gene. CDR3: CASIRRGSYNEQFF. The CDR3 nucleotides read TGTGCCAGCATCCGCAGGGGCTCCTACAATGAGCAGTTCTTC.

This rearrangement joins TRBV4-3 to TRBJ1-4; D is uncertain. V was shortened by 4 bases and J by 5 bases, with 8 bases between the two germline ends. The germline gives CDR1 LGHNA, CDR2 YSLEER. The CDR3 totals 13 residues. CDR3 protein: CASSLQPNEKLFF. CDR3 coding DNA: TGCGCCAGCAGCCTACAGCCAAATGAAAAACTGTTTTTT.

V gene TRBV6-6 combines with J gene TRBJ2-7; TRBD1 matches at 11 bases. J was trimmed by 0 bases and V by 4 bases; bases with no gene match: 5. The CDR3 spans 16 residues. Per the germline V gene, CDR1 is MNHNY and CDR2 is SVGAGI (reference sequence). The CDR3 DNA reads TGTGCCAGCAGTTTTACCGGGACAGGGGGCTCCTACGAGCAGTACTTC. It yields the protein CASSFTGTGGSYEQYF.

The chain combines TRBV7-9 with TRBJ1-1; D gene ambiguous. V was cut by 2 bases and J by 7 bases, with 11 bases left in between. Germline V gene lookup returns CDR1 SEHNR and CDR2 FQNEAQ (reference sequence). The CDR3 sequence is 13 residues long. The CDR3 is CASSLRAAVEAFF. CDR3 DNA sequence: TGTGCCAGCAGCTTACGGGCAGCGGTTGAAGCTTTCTTT.

The genes are TRBV9 and TRBJ2-1; D ambiguous. V was trimmed by 0 bases and J by 5 bases, leaving 9 bases between them. From germline, CDR1 is SGDLS and CDR2 YYNGEE. The CDR3 has 14 amino acids. CDR3 sequence: CASSVGLENNEQFF. In nucleotides, the CDR3 is TGTGCCAGCAGCGTAGGACTGGAGAACAATGAGCAGTTCTTC. The full variable domain, rest sourced from reference TRBV9 and TRBJ2-1, is DSGVTQTPKHLITATGQRVTLRCSPRSGDLSVYWYQQSLDQGLQFLIQYYNGEERAKGNILERFSAQQFPDLHSELNLSSLELGDSALYFCASSVGLENNEQFFGPGTRLTVL.

As for this clone: The identical CDR3 is also encoded by other nucleotide sequences in the sample. The gene calls are TRBV5-1 and TRBJ2-7; D perhaps matches TRBD1 (6 bases). V shed 1 base and J shed 1 base, with 9 bases lying between them. Germline V lookup: CDR1 SGHRS, CDR2 YFSETQ. The CDR3 length is 14 residues. The CDR3 DNA sequence: TGCGCCAGCAGCTTGTATGGACAGTCCTACGAGCAGTACTTC. Amino acid sequence: CASSLYGQSYEQYF.

Here the CDR3 reads CASSPTSGQETQYF. CDR3 nucleotides: TGTGCCAGCAGCCCGACTAGCGGACAAGAGACCCAGTACTTC. The chain employs TRBV9 and TRBJ2-5; 9 nucleotides align to TRBD2. Germline CDR1 and CDR2: SGDLS and YYNGEE. The CDR3 sequence is 14 residues long. V lost 4 bases, J lost 2 bases, and 3 bases stayed unmatched. Using reference TRBV9 and TRBJ2-5 for the parts outside the CDR3, the full variable domain is DSGVTQTPKHLITATGQRVTLRCSPRSGDLSVYWYQQSLDQGLQFLIQYYNGEERAKGNILERFSAQQFPDLHSELNLSSLELGDSALYFCASSPTSGQETQYFGPGTRLLVL.

The chain links TRBV5-1 to TRBJ2-3, with 7 bases matching TRBD1. Germline V CDR1 and CDR2: SGHRS, YFSETQ. The CDR3 extends over 14 amino acids. The V gene end was trimmed by 6 bases and the J gene end by 4 bases; junction bases not matched to a gene: 8. The CDR3 sequence: CASTTGWLADTQYF. In DNA, the CDR3 is TGCGCCAGCACGACAGGGTGGCTTGCAGATACGCAGTATTTT. Variable domain in full (rest from reference TRBV5-1 and TRBJ2-3): KAGVTQTPRYLIKTRGQQVTLSCSPISGHRSVSWYQQTPGQGLQFLFEYFSETQRNKGNFPGRFSGRQFSNSRSEMNVSTLELGDSALYLCASTTGWLADTQYFGPGTRLTVL.

CDR3 residues: CASSRATGSGANVLTF. CDR3 bases: TGTGCCAGCAGTAGAGCTACAGGGAGTGGGGCCAACGTCCTGACTTTC. The V call is TRBV27, the J call TRBJ2-6, with D possibly being TRBD1 (6 bases). CDR1 is MNHEY, CDR2 SMNVEV, per germline (reference sequence). The CDR3 is made up of 16 amino acids. The V end lost 5 bases, the J end lost 3 bases, and 14 bases lay between the germline ends.

The DNA of the CDR3 is TGTGCCATCAGTGAGTCAAGGTTCTCTAGCGGGAGTGGCGAGCAGTACTTC. As protein: CAISESRFSSGSGEQYF. The J gene is TRBJ2-7, the V gene TRBV10-3; 10 positions agree with TRBD2. The V gene end was trimmed by 0 bases and the J gene end by 6 bases; junction bases not matched to a gene: 11. CDR1 and CDR2 (germline): ENHRY, SYGVKD. The CDR3 covers 17 residues.

The table lists this clone with a few counts. The chain couples TRBV5-8 to TRBJ2-7; TRBD2 matches at 13 bases. This CDR3 is 16 amino acids long. CDR1 and CDR2 from the germline V gene are SGHTS and YDEGEE. Trimming removed 2 bases from V and 7 bases from J; junction bases left unmatched: 9. The CDR3 DNA follows: TGTGCCAGCAGCTTCGGCCGGACTAGCGGGGGAGAGGAGCAGTACTTC. It codes for CASSFGRTSGGEEQYF.

The chain employs TRBV7-6 and TRBJ2-3; D gene unclear. The CDR3 is 14 residues long. Trimming shortened V by 2 bases and J by 4 bases, and 10 bases separated the two germline ends. Germline CDR1 reads SGHVS; CDR2 reads FNYEAQ. CDR3 DNA: TGTGCCAGCAGCTTATCGGCGGTTGCAGATACGCAGTATTTT. Translating it yields CASSLSAVADTQYF.

This chain connects TRBV5-4 to TRBJ1-2, with TRBD1 identical over 9 bases. Germline CDR1 and CDR2: SGHNT and YYREEE (reference sequence). The CDR3 is made up of 15 amino acids. V shed 3 bases, J shed 8 bases, and the junction held 11 bases outside the gene matches. CDR3 DNA: TGTGCCAGCAGCTCTGCCGGGACAGGGTGGAAAGGCTACACCTTC. This sequence encodes CASSSAGTGWKGYTF.

The V call is TRBV27, the J call TRBJ2-4; TRBD1 aligns across 9 bases. Germline V CDR1 and CDR2: MNHEY, SMNVEV (reference sequence). The CDR3 runs 14 residues. The V gene end was trimmed by 6 bases and the J gene end by 1 base; junction bases not matched to a gene: 1. CDR3: CASRDRGAKNIQYF. CDR3 nucleotides: TGTGCCAGCAGAGACAGGGGGGCCAAAAACATTCAGTACTTC.

This chain connects TRBV10-3 to TRBJ2-1; TRBD2 matches 11 bases. With 2 bases clipped from V and 4 bases from J, the junction kept 4 bases outside the gene matches. The germline V gene has CDR1 ENHRY and CDR2 SYGVKD. The CDR3 sequence is 16 residues long. The CDR3 DNA reads TGTGCCATCAGTGAGGAGGCTAGCGGGGGGTACAATGAGCAGTTCTTC. It is translated as CAISEEASGGYNEQFF.

The chain links TRBV18 to TRBJ2-7, with 9 positions matching TRBD1. CDR1 and CDR2 from the germline V gene are KGHSH and LQKENI. The J segment lost 0 bases and the V segment lost 3 bases, leaving 0 bases of the junction unmatched. This CDR3 contains 14 residues. CDR3 nucleotide sequence: TGTGCCAGCTCACCGGGACAGGGCTCCTACGAGCAGTACTTC. Amino acid sequence: CASSPGQGSYEQYF.

The V call is TRBV4-3, the J call TRBJ1-2, with 8 nucleotides matching TRBD1. Trimming cost V 1 base and J 8 bases; bases outside gene matches: 9. This CDR3 has 15 amino acids. CDR1 LGHNA and CDR2 YSLEER come from the germline V gene. The CDR3 spells CASSQVQGARSGYTF. For the CDR3, the DNA is TGCGCCAGCAGCCAAGTCCAGGGGGCGAGGTCCGGCTACACCTTC.

The chain joins TRBV9 to TRBJ2-1, with TRBD2 matching 13 bases. CDR1 is SGDLS, CDR2 YYNGEE, per germline. There are 19 residues in the CDR3. V dropped 2 bases and J dropped 6; count of bases not matched to a gene: 14. The DNA for the CDR3 is TGTGCCAGCAGCGTCAAACGGACTAGCGGGAGTTTGGGGGGCAATGAGCAGTTCTTC. Amino acid sequence: CASSVKRTSGSLGGNEQFF.

The V call is TRBV18, the J call TRBJ2-7; D is possibly TRBD1 (6 bases). The CDR3 has 15 residues. CDR1 KGHSH and CDR2 LQKENI come from the germline V gene. V was shortened by 2 bases and J by 6 bases, with 17 bases between the two germline ends. The CDR3 protein is CASSPGAGVRGEQYF. The DNA of the CDR3 is TGTGCCAGCTCACCAGGAGCCGGGGTCAGGGGCGAGCAGTACTTC.

The rearrangement links TRBV6-5 to TRBJ2-5, with 7 bases that match TRBD2. CDR3 size: 15 residues. V lost 8 bases and J lost 5; bases outside the gene matches: 14. The V gene's germline CDR1 is MNHEY and CDR2 SVGAGI. The CDR3 sequence: CASGRSGAWGETQYF. Here the CDR3 DNA reads TGTGCCAGCGGACGGAGCGGGGCCTGGGGGGAGACCCAGTACTTC.

The V gene is TRBV7-9, the J gene TRBJ2-7; 9 bases align to TRBD1. V was pared by 4 bases and J by 1 base, with 5 bases of the junction left unmatched. The CDR3 is 15 residues long. Germline lookup yields CDR1 SEHNR and CDR2 FQNEAQ (reference sequence). CDR3 residues: CASSSDRGVSYEQYF. Written as DNA, the CDR3 is TGTGCCAGCAGCTCGGACAGGGGAGTTTCCTACGAGCAGTACTTC.